A selection of T cell receptor beta chains follows, all from one sample in a study of T cell responses to AZD1222 COVID-19 vaccine. TCRdb's copy holds only in-frame clones and misses some; the assay was immunoSEQ multiplex PCR. The sample contains about 97,000 clones, approximately 90% of which appear only once. Here the sequenced sample was peripheral blood, taken on day 0 of AZD1222 vaccination. The origin of the receptors is an adult in good health. CDR3s include the opening cysteine and the closing phenylalanine or tryptophan. The order of the fields is J gene, clone size, D gene, V gene, CDR3 DNA, CDR3 protein. The D gene is left open where the match is weak. Size is omitted from some rows. Given values are once, few, many or a class for expanded clones.

TRBJ2-3	once	-	TRBV6-4	TGTGCCAGCACCCTTACAGGGAGGACAGATACGCAGTATTTT	CASTLTGRTDTQYF
TRBJ1-2	-	TRBD1	TRBV13	TGTGCCAGCAGCACACAGACAGGGTTCGTTGACTATGGCTACACCTTC	CASSTQTGFVDYGYTF
TRBJ1-4	-	-	TRBV3-1/TRBV3-2	TGTGCCAGCAGCCCCGGGCCAGGGTACTTAGCTAATGAAAAACTGTTTTTT	CASSPGPGYLANEKLFF
TRBJ2-4	-	-	TRBV5-6	TGTGCCAGCATGCGATGGGGGGCCAAAAACATTCAGTACTTC	CASMRWGAKNIQYF
TRBJ1-1	-	-	TRBV7-3	TGTGCCAGCAGCTTTAGCGGGGGAGCAGGGCGGACTGAAGCTTTCTTT	CASSFSGGAGRTEAFF
TRBJ2-7	-	-	TRBV28	TGTGCCAGCAGTTTCCTCTACGAGCAGTACTTC	CASSFLYEQYF
TRBJ1-2	-	TRBD1	TRBV12-3/TRBV12-4	TGTGCCAGCAGTATCCAGGGGGCTGGAGGCTACACCTTC	CASSIQGAGGYTF
TRBJ2-3	once	-	TRBV7-3	TGTGCCAGCAGCCTTGGGGGCTTCACAGATACGCAGTATTTT	CASSLGGFTDTQYF
TRBJ2-2	-	TRBD2	TRBV7-7	TGTGCCAGCAGCTCGGGACTAGCGGGGACGACCGGGGAGCTGTTTTTT	CASSSGLAGTTGELFF
TRBJ2-2	few	-	TRBV5-1	TGCGCCAGCCGACCTTCCCAGGGATCGAACACCGGGGAGCTGTTTTTT	CASRPSQGSNTGELFF
TRBJ1-5	-	-	TRBV28	TGTGCCAGCACCGCGTCCCTCTTTAGCAATCAGCCCCAGCATTTT	CASTASLFSNQPQHF
TRBJ2-7	-	TRBD1	TRBV2	TGTGCCAGCGGGGGACAGGGGTCGATCTACGAGCAGTACTTC	CASGGQGSIYEQYF
TRBJ2-6	-	TRBD2	TRBV29-1	TGCAGCGGACTAGCGGGGAACGGGGCCAACGTCCTGACTTTC	CSGLAGNGANVLTF
TRBJ1-5	once	TRBD1	TRBV4-1	TGCGCCAGCAGCCCCGGACAGGGGGCGATCCAGCCCCAGCATTTT	CASSPGQGAIQPQHF
TRBJ1-1	-	TRBD1	TRBV6-6	TGTGCCAGCAATAGGCTAGGACAGGGGGCCGAGACTGAAGCTTTCTTT	CASNRLGQGAETEAFF
TRBJ2-7	once	TRBD1	TRBV23-1	TGCGCCAGCAGTCAATCGCGACAGGGAAACTACGAGCAGTACTTC	CASSQSRQGNYEQYF
TRBJ1-5	-	-	TRBV7-2	TGTGCCAGCAGCTTAGGAGGGAGTCAGCCCCAGCATTTT	CASSLGGSQPQHF
TRBJ1-2	-	-	TRBV5-6	TGTGCCAGCAGCTTGGAGGCCGCTAACTATGGCTACACCTTC	CASSLEAANYGYTF
TRBJ1-2	-	TRBD1	TRBV29-1	TGCAGCGTTGACCACCGCGCGGACAGGGGGCTGTATGGCTACACCTTC	CSVDHRADRGLYGYTF
TRBJ1-2	-	TRBD1	TRBV28	TGTGCCAGCGCACAGGGGTCCCCTATTGACGGCTACACCTTC	CASAQGSPIDGYTF
TRBJ1-1	-	-	TRBV28	TGTGCCAGCACTTTATGGGGAAGGGGCTCCCCTGAAGCTTTCTTT	CASTLWGRGSPEAFF
TRBJ2-5	-	-	TRBV5-5	TGTGCCAGCAGCTTGGAGCCAGGTCAAGAGACCCAGTACTTC	CASSLEPGQETQYF
TRBJ1-5	-	-	TRBV28	TGTGCCACTTTGGCCGGAGGCAGTCAGCCCCAGCATTTT	CATLAGGSQPQHF
TRBJ2-1	-	TRBD2	TRBV4-1	TGCGCCAGCAGCCAAGTGCCGGATCTCGGGACTAGCGGGAGAAATGAGCAGTTCTTC	CASSQVPDLGTSGRNEQFF
TRBJ2-7	-	TRBD2	TRBV6-5	TGTGCCAGCAGTTACGGGACTAGCGGGAGCGTGCAGTACTTC	CASSYGTSGSVQYF
TRBJ2-3	-	-	TRBV28	TGTGCCAGCAGTTTATACCCTCCCGGGACCCTGGGAGGTGATACGCAGTATTTT	CASSLYPPGTLGGDTQYF
TRBJ1-6	-	-	TRBV7-2	TGTGCCAGCAGCTTTGTGGGGACAAGCTCACCCCTCCACTTT	CASSFVGTSSPLHF
TRBJ2-3	once	-	TRBV5-1	TGCGCCAGCAGCTTGGAGGTCAACGCGGATACGCAGTATTTT	CASSLEVNADTQYF
TRBJ2-7	-	-	TRBV5-1	TGCGCCAGCAGCTTGGGCAGCCCCTACGAGCAGTACTTC	CASSLGSPYEQYF
TRBJ1-6	-	-	TRBV30	TGTGCCTGGAGGGGGGCCCTGGGATCACCCCTCCACTTT	CAWRGALGSPLHF
TRBJ2-7	-	-	TRBV7-3	TGTGCCAGCAGCCTCCAAGGGTTGGGGATTTACGAGCAGTACTTC	CASSLQGLGIYEQYF
TRBJ1-1	-	-	TRBV20-1	TGCAGTGGAGGAGGGAACACTGAAGCTTTCTTT	CSGGGNTEAFF
TRBJ1-1	-	-	TRBV27	TGTGCCAGCAGTTTCCAGGGTCGGGGCACTGAAGCTTTCTTT	CASSFQGRGTEAFF
TRBJ2-3	-	-	TRBV5-4	TGTGCCAGCAGCTTCACGGACTCTTCATATACGCAGTATTTT	CASSFTDSSYTQYF
TRBJ1-1	-	-	TRBV5-1	TGCGCCAGCAGCTTGGATGGCAGCTGGAACACTGAAGCTTTCTTT	CASSLDGSWNTEAFF
TRBJ1-2	-	-	TRBV6-4	TGTGCCAGCAGTGGGAGGGCAGCCCGCTATGGCTACACCTTC	CASSGRAARYGYTF
TRBJ1-6	-	TRBD1	TRBV2	TGTGCCAGCAGTCATCCCCGGGACAGGGGTGTGGGGAATTCACCCCTCCACTTT	CASSHPRDRGVGNSPLHF
TRBJ1-2	-	-	TRBV3-1/TRBV3-2	TGTGCCAGCAGCCAAGATAGCGGTAGGGGCTACACCTTC	CASSQDSGRGYTF
TRBJ1-5	-	-	TRBV5-1	TGCGCCAGCAGCTTGGATTCAGTCAACAATCAGCCCCAGCATTTT	CASSLDSVNNQPQHF
TRBJ2-5	-	TRBD1	TRBV4-2	TGTGCCAGCAGCCAAGGAACAGGGGGCGCAGGGGGAGAGACCCAGTACTTC	CASSQGTGGAGGETQYF
TRBJ1-6	few	-	TRBV6-4	TGTGCCAGCACCGGGGAACACGGCGGACCCCTCCACTTT	CASTGEHGGPLHF
TRBJ1-2	-	TRBD1	TRBV19	TGTGCCAGTAGTAGACAGGGAAGTCACGGCTACACCTTC	CASSRQGSHGYTF
TRBJ2-1	-	-	TRBV4-3	TGCGCCAGCAGCGCTCGCCTCCAGGAAAACAATGAGCAGTTCTTC	CASSARLQENNEQFF
TRBJ1-2	-	-	TRBV5-4	TGTGCCAGCAGCTTGGGGCGGGTGGCAGGGGTAGGCTACACCTTC	CASSLGRVAGVGYTF
TRBJ1-4	-	-	TRBV28	TGTGCCAGCAGGCCCGGCCTTAATGAAAAACTGTTTTTT	CASRPGLNEKLFF